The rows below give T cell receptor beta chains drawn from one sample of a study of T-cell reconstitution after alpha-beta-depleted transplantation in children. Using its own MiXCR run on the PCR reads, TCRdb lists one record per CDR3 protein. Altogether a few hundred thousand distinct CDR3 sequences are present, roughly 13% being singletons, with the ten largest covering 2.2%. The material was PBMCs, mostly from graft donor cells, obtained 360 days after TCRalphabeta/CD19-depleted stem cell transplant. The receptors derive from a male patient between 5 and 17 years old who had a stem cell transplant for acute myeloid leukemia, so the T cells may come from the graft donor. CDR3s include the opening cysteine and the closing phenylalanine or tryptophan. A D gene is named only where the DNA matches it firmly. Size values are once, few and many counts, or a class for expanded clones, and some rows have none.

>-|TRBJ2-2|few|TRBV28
CASSSPRGTNTGELFF
TGTGCCAGCAGTTCCCCACGGGGGACGAACACCGGGGAGCTGTTTTTT
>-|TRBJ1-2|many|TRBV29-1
CSVESQRGVYTF
TGCAGCGTTGAAAGTCAACGAGGGGTCTACACCTTC
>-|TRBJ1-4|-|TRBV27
CASSLYRERARNEKLFF
TGTGCCAGCAGTCTCTACAGGGAGCGGGCAAGGAATGAAAAACTGTTTTTT
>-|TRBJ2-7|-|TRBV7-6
CASSFPGAGDAEQYF
TGTGCCAGCAGCTTCCCAGGGGCAGGGGATGCCGAGCAGTACTTC
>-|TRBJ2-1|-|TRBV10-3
CAISEWERDEQFF
TGTGCCATCAGTGAGTGGGAGCGGGATGAGCAGTTCTTC
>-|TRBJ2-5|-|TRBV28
CASRRDIKETQYF
TGTGCCAGCAGGAGGGACATTAAAGAGACCCAGTACTTC
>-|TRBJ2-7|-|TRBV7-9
CASSFYGGLDEQYF
TGTGCCAGCAGCTTTTACGGGGGGCTGGACGAGCAGTACTTC
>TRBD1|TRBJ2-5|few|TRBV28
CASSLRLGGQGTQYF
TGTGCCAGCAGTTTACGGTTAGGGGGCCAGGGGACCCAGTACTTC
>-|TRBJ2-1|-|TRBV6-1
CASSTGYYYNEQFF
TGTGCCAGCAGCACAGGGTACTATTACAATGAGCAGTTCTTC
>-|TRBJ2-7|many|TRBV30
CAWSRDLFQYEQYF
TGTGCCTGGAGTAGGGACCTGTTTCAATACGAGCAGTACTTC
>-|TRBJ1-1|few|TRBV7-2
CASSPRLQGRGEAFF
TGTGCCAGCAGCCCCCGGTTACAGGGAAGGGGTGAAGCTTTCTTT
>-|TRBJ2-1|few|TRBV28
CASTRMDANNEQFF
TGTGCCAGCACCAGGATGGACGCCAACAATGAGCAGTTCTTC
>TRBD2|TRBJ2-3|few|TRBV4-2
CASSQVSGEGITDTQYF
TGTGCCAGCAGCCAGGTCAGCGGGGAGGGGATCACAGATACGCAGTATTTT
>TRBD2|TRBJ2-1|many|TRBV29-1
CSVGWTSGSSYNEQFF
TGCAGCGTTGGCTGGACTAGCGGGAGCTCCTACAATGAGCAGTTCTTC
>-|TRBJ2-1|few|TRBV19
CASSTGTHPYSSYNEQFF
TGTGCCAGTAGTACCGGGACACACCCATACTCTTCCTACAATGAGCAGTTCTTC
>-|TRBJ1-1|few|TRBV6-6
CASSPWGRTEAFF
TGTGCCAGCAGTCCGTGGGGCAGGACTGAAGCTTTCTTT
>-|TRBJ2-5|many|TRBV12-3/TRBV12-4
CASSLLFGRAETQYF
TGTGCCAGCAGTTTACTATTTGGCAGGGCAGAGACCCAGTACTTC
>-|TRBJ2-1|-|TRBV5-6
CAGAVLNNEQFF
TGTGCCGGGGCCGTATTGAACAATGAGCAGTTCTTC
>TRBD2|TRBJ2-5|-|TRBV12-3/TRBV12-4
CASSLDGGTETQYF
TGTGCCAGCAGTTTAGACGGGGGGACAGAGACCCAGTACTTC
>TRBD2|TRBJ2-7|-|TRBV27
CASSPGGIYEQYF
TGTGCCAGCAGTCCGGGGGGAATCTACGAGCAGTACTTC
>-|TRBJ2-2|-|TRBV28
CASSLLRLHTGELFF
TGTGCCAGCAGTTTATTGAGGCTTCACACCGGGGAGCTGTTTTTT
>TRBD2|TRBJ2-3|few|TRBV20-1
CSAGPGLAGGGDTQYF
TGCAGTGCTGGTCCGGGACTAGCGGGAGGGGGAGATACGCAGTATTTT
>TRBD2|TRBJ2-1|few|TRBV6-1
CASSEIGLAGGPSYNEQFF
TGTGCCAGCAGTGAAATCGGACTAGCGGGAGGGCCGTCCTACAATGAGCAGTTCTTC
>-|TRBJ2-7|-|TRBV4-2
CASSQVDRSSYEQYF
TGTGCCAGCAGCCAAGTTGATCGGAGTTCCTACGAGCAGTACTTC
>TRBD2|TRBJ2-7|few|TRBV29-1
CSVPRPGLVCYEQYF
TGCAGCGTCCCAAGGCCGGGACTAGTTTGTTACGAGCAGTACTTC
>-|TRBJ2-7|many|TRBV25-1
CASSEGVSWGWYEQYF
TGTGCCAGCAGTGAAGGGGTATCCTGGGGGTGGTACGAGCAGTACTTC
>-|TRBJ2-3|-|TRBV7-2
CASSLAPSGRGGDTQYF
TGTGCCAGCAGCTTAGCGCCTTCGGGGCGAGGGGGGGATACGCAGTATTTT
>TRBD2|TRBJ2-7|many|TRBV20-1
CSISGLGGDEQYF
TGCAGTATATCGGGACTAGGAGGAGACGAGCAGTACTTC
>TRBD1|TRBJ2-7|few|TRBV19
CATRLTGDSYEQYF
TGTGCCACCAGGCTGACAGGGGACTCCTACGAGCAGTACTTC
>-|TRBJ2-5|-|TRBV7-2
CASSLELFPETQYF
TGTGCCAGCAGCTTAGAATTATTCCCAGAGACCCAGTACTTC
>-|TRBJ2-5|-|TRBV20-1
CSALHGSPYLETQYF
TGCAGTGCCCTCCACGGTAGTCCGTACTTAGAGACCCAGTACTTC
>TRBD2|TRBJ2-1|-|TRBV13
CASSLATPLADEQFF
TGTGCCAGCAGCTTAGCGACCCCTCTAGCGGATGAGCAGTTCTTC
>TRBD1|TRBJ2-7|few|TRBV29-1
CSVGIRDRRPYEQYF
TGCAGCGTCGGTATCCGGGACAGAAGACCCTACGAGCAGTACTTC
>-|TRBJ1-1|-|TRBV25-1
CASSEYSNRRGEAFF
TGTGCCAGCAGTGAATACTCCAATCGGCGGGGGGAAGCTTTCTTT
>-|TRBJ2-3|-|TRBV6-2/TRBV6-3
CASSYSKPDTQYF
TGTGCCAGCAGTTACTCGAAGCCAGATACGCAGTATTTT
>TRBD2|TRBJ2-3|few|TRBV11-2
CASSPVVLAGGPGTDTQYF
TGTGCCAGCAGCCCGGTAGTCCTAGCGGGAGGGCCGGGCACAGATACGCAGTATTTT
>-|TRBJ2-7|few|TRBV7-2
CASSFGSTYEQYF
TGTGCCAGCAGCTTTGGTTCCACCTACGAGCAGTACTTC
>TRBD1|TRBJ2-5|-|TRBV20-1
CSALGQGQETQYF
TGCAGTGCTCTTGGACAGGGCCAGGAGACCCAGTACTTC
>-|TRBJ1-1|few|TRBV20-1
CSGQKNTEAFF
TGCAGTGGACAGAAGAACACTGAAGCTTTCTTT
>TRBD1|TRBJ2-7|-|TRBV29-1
CSAWGQLSSYEQYF
TGCAGCGCTTGGGGACAGCTTAGCTCCTACGAGCAGTACTTC
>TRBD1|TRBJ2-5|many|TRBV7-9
CASSFTGVQETQYF
TGTGCCAGCAGCTTCACAGGGGTTCAAGAGACCCAGTACTTC
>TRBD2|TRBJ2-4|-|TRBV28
CASSLLAGVVKNIQYF
TGTGCCAGCAGTCTACTAGCGGGAGTGGTCAAAAACATTCAGTACTTC
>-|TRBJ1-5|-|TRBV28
CASSFLPPLLPQHF
TGTGCCAGCAGTTTTTTACCCCCCTTATTGCCCCAGCATTTT
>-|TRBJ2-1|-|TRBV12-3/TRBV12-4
CASRKRGHRSNEQFF
TGTGCCAGCAGAAAGAGGGGACACCGGTCGAATGAGCAGTTCTTC
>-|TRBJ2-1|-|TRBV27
CASSFSLDSYNEQFF
TGTGCCAGCAGTTTTTCGCTGGACAGCTACAATGAGCAGTTCTTC
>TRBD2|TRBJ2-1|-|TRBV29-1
CSSSRTREGQNLNEQFF
TGCAGCTCCTCAAGGACCCGGGAGGGCCAAAATTTGAATGAGCAGTTCTTC